The 28 T cell receptor beta chains below come from one sample, sequenced in a study of shared clonotypes between healthy human individuals. Assay used: immunoSEQ multiplex PCR; TCRdb lists only in-frame clones, some missing. This sample has about 680,000 clones, with under 95% found just once. Naive CD8 isolation took CD45RO-negative cells positively selected for CCR7 and excluded terminally differentiated effector memory CD45RA+ cells. Sequencing was done on a sample of naive CD8+ T cells sorted from blood. These receptors originate from a young man in good health.

The chain is built from TRBV13 and TRBJ1-5, with 8 bases matching TRBD1. The V gene's germline CDR1 is PRHDT and CDR2 FYEKMQ (reference sequence). CDR3 length equals 14 residues. The trim removed 0 bases at V and 7 bases at J, leaving 2 bases unmatched. As DNA, the CDR3 is TGTGCCAGCAGCTTAGGGACAGGGGCCCAGCCCCAGCATTTT. Protein product: CASSLGTGAQPQHF.

For this clone: This may stem from a read error, because a much larger clone lies one nucleotide away. The sample carries other DNA sequences with the same CDR3. The CDR3 reads CASSFSDEQYF. CDR3 DNA sequence: TGTGCCAGCAGCTTTTCCGACGAGCAGTACTTC. The rearrangement uses TRBV7-9 and TRBJ2-7; D uncertain. CDR3 size: 11 residues. Germline CDR1 SEHNR, CDR2 FQNEAQ (reference sequence). The ends were cut back, 3 bases at V and 5 bases at J, with 5 bases in the middle.

CDR3 bases: TGCAGCGTTCCTAAACGGTTGACAGGGGGAGACTCTGGGGCCAACGTCCTGACTTTC. As protein: CSVPKRLTGGDSGANVLTF. The chain has TRBV29-1 and TRBJ2-6, with TRBD1 matching over 9 bases. This CDR3 contains 19 residues. Germline loops: CDR1 SQVTM, CDR2 ANQGSEA. Trimming cost V 5 bases and J 0 bases; bases outside gene matches: 14.

The chain has TRBV27 and TRBJ2-6, with D hard to call. V was clipped by 6 bases and J by 0 bases, with 12 bases between them. The V gene's germline CDR1 is MNHEY and CDR2 SMNVEV (reference sequence). The CDR3 length is 16 residues. CDR3 DNA: TGTGCCAGCAGCTTTTGGCGAAGCTCTGGGGCCAACGTCCTGACTTTC. Residues: CASSFWRSSGANVLTF.

V gene TRBV4-2 combines with J gene TRBJ2-7; no definite D call. This CDR3 has 14 amino acids. Germline V CDR1 and CDR2: LGHNA, YNFKEQ. V was pared by 5 bases and J by 0 bases, with 11 bases between. CDR3 nucleotide sequence: TGTGCCAGCAGCTTGGTAGGGATCTCCTACGAGCAGTACTTC. This sequence encodes CASSLVGISYEQYF.

This chain joins TRBV4-1 and TRBJ2-7; TRBD2 aligns across 8 bases. Germline V gene lookup returns CDR1 MGHRA and CDR2 YSYEKL. Germline trimming cut 1 base from V and 4 bases from J; bases unmatched to any gene: 6. The CDR3 has 15 residues. CDR3 DNA sequence: TGCGCCAGCAGCCAAGCGAGCGGGAGCTGGTACGAGCAGTACTTC. Protein sequence: CASSQASGSWYEQYF.

This clone was observed a handful of times. The rearrangement links TRBV15 to TRBJ1-5, with 7 bases that match TRBD1. The CDR3 loop spans 14 amino acids. Germline values: CDR1 LNHNV, CDR2 YYDKDF (reference sequence). Unmatched junction bases numbered 5, after V lost 5 bases and J lost 4 bases. The DNA of the CDR3 is TGTGCCACCAGCTATGGGACAGCTAATCAGCCCCAGCATTTT. Its translation is CATSYGTANQPQHF.

The chain is built from TRBV9 and TRBJ1-1; TRBD1 might be the D (6 bases). Trimming removed 0 bases from V and 4 bases from J, with 10 bases in between. The CDR3 spans 14 residues. The germline gives CDR1 SGDLS, CDR2 YYNGEE. The CDR3 nucleotides are TGTGCCAGCAGCGTAGAGGGGGTCGCCACTGAAGCTTTCTTT. Protein product: CASSVEGVATEAFF.

The genes are TRBV29-1 and TRBJ2-1, with unresolved D. Trimming cost V 7 bases and J 3 bases, with 7 bases left between them. Germline CDR1 and CDR2: SQVTM and ANQGSEA. The length of the CDR3 is 11 residues. The CDR3 sequence is CSGDRYNEQFF. CDR3 nucleotides: TGCAGCGGTGACCGCTACAATGAGCAGTTCTTC.

The genes are TRBV29-1 and TRBJ1-1; TRBD1 matches 8 bases. Trimming took 7 bases from V and 4 from J; bases not matched to a gene: 5. There are 12 residues in the CDR3. Germline V CDR1 and CDR2: SQVTM, ANQGSEA. This CDR3 is CSGTGLSTEAFF. In nucleotides, the CDR3 is TGCAGCGGGACAGGGCTCAGCACTGAAGCTTTCTTT.

The rearrangement uses TRBV4-1 and TRBJ2-2; D is uncertain. CDR3 size: 14 residues. CDR1 is MGHRA and CDR2 is YSYEKL in the germline V gene. V lost 3 bases, J lost 2 bases, and 7 bases lay in between. The DNA for the CDR3 is TGCGCCAGCAGCCACCGTCGAAACACCGGGGAGCTGTTTTTT. It translates to CASSHRRNTGELFF.

The chain couples TRBV11-3 to TRBJ2-7, with 9 positions matching TRBD2. V shed 1 base, J shed 0 bases, and the junction held 4 bases outside the gene matches. The CDR3 has 16 amino acids. The germline CDR1 and CDR2 sequences are SGHNT and YENEEA. CDR3 bases: TGTGCCAGCAGCTTAGCTAGCGGGATCAGCTCCTACGAGCAGTACTTC. It yields the protein CASSLASGISSYEQYF. The full variable domain, rest sourced from reference TRBV11-3 and TRBJ2-7, is EAGVVQSPRYKIIEKKQPVAFWCNPISGHNTLYWYLQNLGQGPELLIRYENEEAVDDSQLPKDRFSAERLKGVDSTLKIQPAELGDSAVYLCASSLASGISSYEQYFGPGTRLTVT.

The rearrangement joins TRBV10-3 to TRBJ2-1; 7 bases line up with TRBD2. The J segment lost 6 bases and the V segment lost 6 bases, leaving 11 bases of the junction unmatched. CDR1 and CDR2 (germline): ENHRY, SYGVKD. CDR3 length equals 15 residues. The CDR3 reads CAIRNEGGPGNEQFF. In DNA, the CDR3 is TGTGCCATCAGAAACGAGGGAGGGCCAGGCAATGAGCAGTTCTTC.

The chain employs TRBV7-3 and TRBJ2-5, with D unclear. V dropped 2 bases and J dropped 5 bases, with 15 bases sitting between them. This CDR3 is 15 amino acids long. Germline assignment: CDR1 SGHTA and CDR2 FQGTGA. The CDR3 spells CASSLGQHGRETQYF. CDR3 nucleotide sequence: TGTGCCAGCAGCTTAGGCCAGCACGGAAGGGAGACCCAGTACTTC.

This chain joins TRBV11-2 and TRBJ2-7; D is possibly TRBD1 or TRBD2 (5 bases each). Trimming pared 0 bases from V and 4 bases from J, leaving 13 bases between. This CDR3 has 15 residues. Looked up from germline, CDR1 is SGHAT and CDR2 is FQNNGV. The CDR3 DNA is TGTGCCAGCAGCTTAGAAGTGGGACCCAATTACGAGCAGTACTTC. Residues: CASSLEVGPNYEQYF. Looking up the rest from reference TRBV11-2 and TRBJ2-7 gives the full variable domain: EAGVAQSPRYKIIEKRQSVAFWCNPISGHATLYWYQQILGQGPKLLIQFQNNGVVDDSQLPKDRFSAERLKGVDSTLKIQPAKLEDSAVYLCASSLEVGPNYEQYFGPGTRLTVT.

This chain uses TRBV4-1 with TRBJ2-2; TRBD2 agrees at 8 bases. V gave up 5 bases and J gave up 6 bases; unmatched junction bases: 11. CDR3 length: 16 amino acids. CDR1 MGHRA and CDR2 YSYEKL come from the germline V gene. The CDR3 protein is CASSSWGGSGAGELFF. The CDR3 DNA follows: TGCGCCAGCAGCTCCTGGGGGGGTAGCGGGGCCGGGGAGCTGTTTTTT.

The gene calls are TRBV9 and TRBJ2-1; 9 nucleotides align to TRBD1. This CDR3 is 17 amino acids long. Germline CDR1 reads SGDLS; CDR2 reads YYNGEE. With 0 bases clipped from V and 1 base from J, the junction kept 5 bases outside the gene matches. The CDR3 loop reads CASSVAPGTGSYNEQFF. CDR3 sequence (DNA): TGTGCCAGCAGCGTAGCGCCGGGGACAGGGTCCTACAATGAGCAGTTCTTC.

The CDR3 region is CASSSRGADTQYF. CDR3 in DNA: TGTGCCAGCAGCTCCAGGGGCGCAGATACGCAGTATTTT. J is TRBJ2-3 and V is TRBV7-9; possibly TRBD1 for D (6 bases). The CDR3 is 13 amino acids. The germline CDR1 and CDR2 sequences are SEHNR and FQNEAQ (reference sequence). The V gene lost 4 bases and the J gene lost 4 bases, with 9 bases spanning the gap.

V usage is TRBV28 and J usage is TRBJ1-2; possible D gene TRBD1, 5 bases. The germline CDR1 and CDR2 sequences are MDHEN and SYDVKM. V was pared by 4 bases and J by 4 bases, with 16 bases between. This CDR3 has 15 amino acids. Here the CDR3 DNA reads TGTGCCAGCAGTTCCTGGAGAGGGGTGAGCTATGGCTACACCTTC. This encodes CASSSWRGVSYGYTF.

The chain links TRBV27 to TRBJ2-7; the D gene is possibly TRBD1 (5 bases). CDR3 length: 15 residues. The V end was cut by 0 bases, the J end by 3 bases, with 12 bases between. Germline CDR1 MNHEY, CDR2 SMNVEV (reference sequence). For the CDR3, the DNA is TGTGCCAGCAGTTTATCGAAAGCAGGGATCTACGAGCAGTACTTC. It codes for CASSLSKAGIYEQYF.

This clone appeared once. The chain employs TRBV9 and TRBJ2-3; D unresolved. V lost 4 bases and J lost 1, with 16 bases in between. The CDR3 is made up of 16 amino acids. Germline CDR1 SGDLS, CDR2 YYNGEE. CDR3 sequence reads: CASSLQTRFGTDTQYF. In DNA, the CDR3 is TGTGCCAGCAGCCTCCAGACGAGGTTTGGCACAGATACGCAGTATTTT.

The chain has TRBV7-9 and TRBJ1-3, with D perhaps matching TRBD1 (5 bases). The CDR3 has 16 amino acids. Germline V gives CDR1 SEHNR, CDR2 FQNEAQ (reference sequence). V was shortened by 5 bases and J by 0 bases, with 14 bases between the two germline ends. This chain's CDR3 is CASSPPGLNSGNTIYF. The CDR3 DNA sequence: TGTGCCAGCAGCCCCCCGGGACTGAACTCTGGAAACACCATATATTTT.

In this sample, this clone turned up a few times. V gene TRBV9 combines with J gene TRBJ1-5, with 7 bases fitting TRBD1. The CDR3 runs 15 residues. The V gene's germline CDR1 is SGDLS and CDR2 YYNGEE. V trimming: 3 bases; J trimming: 0 bases; junction bases outside the gene matches: 3. The CDR3 here is CASSEGQHSNQPQHF. The CDR3 region has the DNA TGTGCCAGCAGCGAGGGACAGCATAGCAATCAGCCCCAGCATTTT. Full variable domain (missing parts from reference TRBV9 and TRBJ1-5): DSGVTQTPKHLITATGQRVTLRCSPRSGDLSVYWYQQSLDQGLQFLIQYYNGEERAKGNILERFSAQQFPDLHSELNLSSLELGDSALYFCASSEGQHSNQPQHFGDGTRLSIL.

This chain uses TRBV7-2 with TRBJ1-2; D unclear. This CDR3 has 13 residues. V lost 5 bases and J lost 4, with 11 bases in between. From germline, CDR1 is SGHTA and CDR2 FQGNSA. The CDR3 reads CASSDGPLYGYTF. The CDR3 nucleotides read TGTGCCAGCAGCGACGGGCCGCTCTATGGCTACACCTTC.

The CDR3 DNA reads TGTGCCAGCAGCGACCCCCGAGAAGTGAATGAGCAGTTCTTC. Translating it yields CASSDPREVNEQFF. The genes are TRBV7-2 and TRBJ2-1, with no clear D. There are 14 residues in the CDR3. V shed 5 bases and J shed 7 bases, with 15 bases lying between them. CDR1 is SGHTA, CDR2 FQGNSA, per germline. Full variable domain (missing parts from reference TRBV7-2 and TRBJ2-1): GAGVSQSPSNKVTEKGKDVELRCDPISGHTALYWYRQSLGQGLEFLIYFQGNSAPDKSGLPSDRFSAERTGGSVSTLTIQRTQQEDSAVYLCASSDPREVNEQFFGPGTRLTVL.

The chain's CDR3 is CASSLALAGPLFYEQYF. The CDR3, as DNA: TGTGCCAGCAGCTTAGCCCTGGCGGGACCGCTCTTCTACGAGCAGTACTTC. This chain connects TRBV7-8 to TRBJ2-7; TRBD2 might be the D (6 bases). Looked up from germline, CDR1 is SGHVS and CDR2 is FQNEAQ. V was cut by 0 bases and J by 3 bases, with 18 bases left in between. CDR3 length: 17 amino acids. Together with reference TRBV7-8 and TRBJ2-7, the CDR3 gives the full variable domain: GAGVSQSPRYKVAKRGQDVALRCDPISGHVSLFWYQQALGQGPEFLTYFQNEAQLDKSGLPSDRFFAERPEGSVSTLKIQRTQQEDSAVYLCASSLALAGPLFYEQYFGPGTRLTVT.

The V gene is TRBV4-2, the J gene TRBJ2-1, with D hard to call. V lost 4 bases and J 15 bases, leaving 22 bases between the germline ends. Germline V gene lookup returns CDR1 LGHNA and CDR2 YNFKEQ. The CDR3 totals 14 residues. As DNA, the CDR3 is TGTGCCAGCAGCCCCGGACCCTCCCCCCAAATGTGGTTCTTC. Protein sequence: CASSPGPSPQMWFF.

The chain carries TRBV9 and TRBJ2-1, with TRBD1 matching over 8 bases. Germline lookup yields CDR1 SGDLS and CDR2 YYNGEE. J gave up 0 bases and V 3 bases, and 5 bases lay outside the gene matches. The CDR3 covers 16 residues. The CDR3 protein is CASSAPGTGSYNEQFF. The CDR3 region has the DNA TGTGCCAGCAGCGCCCCGGGGACAGGCTCCTACAATGAGCAGTTCTTC.